This is a list of T cell receptor beta chains from one sample in a study of shared clonotypes between healthy human individuals. Assay used: immunoSEQ multiplex PCR; TCRdb lists only in-frame clones, some missing. The sample holds approximately 500,000 clones, 95% to 97% seen once. The specimen was naive CD4+ T cells sorted from blood. All receptors derive from a woman aged 25 to 39 in good health. CDR3s include the opening cysteine and the closing phenylalanine or tryptophan. A D gene is named only where the DNA matches it firmly.

cdr3_length,j_call,d_call,v_call,cdr3_aa
15,TRBJ1-5,NA,TRBV2,CASSGTEVSNQPQHF
18,TRBJ2-1,TRBD2,TRBV28,CASSFPITLAGEYNEQFF
17,TRBJ2-7,NA,TRBV5-1,CASSLTGDRRATYEQYF
14,TRBJ2-3,NA,TRBV4-2,CASRERSWVDTQYF
14,TRBJ2-7,NA,TRBV28,CASSLVQGSYEQYF
16,TRBJ1-2,NA,TRBV21-1,CASRKGRGWSNYGYTF
13,TRBJ1-5,NA,TRBV25-1,CASRANSNQPQHF
15,TRBJ2-2,NA,TRBV19,CASSIQGPNTGELFF
12,TRBJ1-1,NA,TRBV28,CASSLGIPEAFF
14,TRBJ1-4,NA,TRBV11-1,CASSFRDGGGKLFF
14,TRBJ2-5,NA,TRBV11-2,CASSWSGGIETQYF
12,TRBJ2-5,NA,TRBV7-9,CASSIDQETQYF
16,TRBJ2-7,NA,TRBV7-8,CASSPRRVRAQYEQYF
15,TRBJ1-5,NA,TRBV28,CASRPAGVGNQPQHF
16,TRBJ2-6,NA,TRBV2,CASSRGSLSGANVLTF
15,TRBJ2-5,NA,TRBV13,CASSLLADYQETQYF
14,TRBJ2-5,NA,TRBV7-9,CASSFSTVQETQYF
15,TRBJ1-2,NA,TRBV28,CASSLFGSGVRGYTF
14,TRBJ2-3,TRBD2,TRBV10-3,CATGLAGIPDTQYF
16,TRBJ2-1,TRBD2,TRBV6-5,CASSYSPSAGANEQFF
13,TRBJ2-5,NA,TRBV5-4,CASSQGLQETQYF
18,TRBJ2-3,NA,TRBV7-9,CASSLKTRNSDNTDTQYF
16,TRBJ1-1,TRBD1,TRBV28,CASSLGVGGRYTEAFF
14,TRBJ2-2,NA,TRBV5-4,CASRPNPVTGELFF
14,TRBJ1-2,NA,TRBV19,CASSIDVRNYGYTF
16,TRBJ2-7,NA,TRBV11-2,CASSQRKGDGSYEQYF
17,TRBJ2-1,TRBD2,TRBV5-4,CASSSWLGLADYNEQFF
16,TRBJ2-7,TRBD1,TRBV6-4,CASSDPRQGAIYEQYF
13,TRBJ2-7,NA,TRBV6-1,CASSSTGGGEQYF
15,TRBJ2-5,NA,TRBV27,CASSRRVRLGETQYF
15,TRBJ1-4,NA,TRBV13,CASSLGGPRNEKLFF
15,TRBJ1-3,TRBD1,TRBV7-7,CASSLDRGPGNTIYF
14,TRBJ2-5,NA,TRBV19,CASSEISGAETQYF
14,TRBJ2-7,NA,TRBV5-5,CASSFGTPLGSQYF
15,TRBJ2-7,TRBD1,TRBV15,CATSSGQGVFYEQYF
14,TRBJ1-2,NA,TRBV2,CASTLGRLNYGYTF
14,TRBJ2-3,TRBD2,TRBV30,CAWGKLAGTDTQYF